This T cell receptor (beta chain) was sequenced for a study of T cell clonotyping in hematopoietic cell transplantation. Study observations and caveats: After transplant, recipient diversity fell while pathologically expanded clonotypes grew through day 180. No sorting was done, leaving CD4 and CD8 contributions mixed.

Recipient blood drawn about 28 days pretransplant and days 30, 100, 180 after. Clones were sequenced by immunoSEQ multiplex PCR, and TCRdb holds only the in-frame ones, with some missing. The repertoire includes around 14,000 clones, 86% of them detected once, and 9.5% to 15% sits in the top ten. Trimming removed 8 bases from V and 8 bases from J; junction bases left unmatched: 14. The CDR3 spans 15 residues. Germline assignment: CDR1 SNHLY and CDR2 FYNNEI. This clone came up once. Antigen: not known. The sequence was obtained from a male patient aged 45 to 59 who had an allogeneic stem cell transplant from an unrelated donor, so T cells may come from the graft donor. Some clones in this sample may be carry-over from other donors' samples. Material: PBMCs, obtained 100 days after allogeneic stem cell transplant. The gene calls are TRBV2 and TRBJ1-3, with 8 bases fitting TRBD1. This CDR3 reads CASQVSGQGIYTIYF. The CDR3 bases are TGTGCCAGCCAAGTTAGCGGACAGGGAATTTACACCATATATTTT.